This T cell receptor (beta chain) appears in the sequencing data of a study of identical twins. Study conclusions and caveats: Carriage of fewer insertions was seen in abundant cord blood beta clonotypes, whereas memory repertoires showed none.

Template switching supplied a universal primer site; unique molecular identifiers were carried on the cDNA. TCRdb processed the 5' RACE reads anew with MiXCR; each CDR3 protein has one entry. The table includes 200,000 to 250,000 distinct CDR3 sequences, roughly 7% detected once. The CDR3 is 14 amino acids. Deletions cut 6 bases from V and 5 bases from J, with 16 bases between. At least ten counts were recorded for this clonotype. Its antigen is unknown. The sample was also reused in another study, on yellow fever vaccine responses in identical twins.

The chain recombines TRBV12-3 or TRBV12-4 with TRBJ1-2; D possibly corresponds to TRBD1 (5 bases). Sequencing was carried out using memory (CD45RO+) T cells sorted from blood. The origin of this receptor is a woman aged 18 to 35 in good health. The CDR3 spells CASRRMTVSYGYTF. DNA of the CDR3: TGTGCCAGCAGACGAATGACAGTTTCTTATGGCTACACCTTC.